Following are 30 T cell receptor beta chains from one sample sequenced in a study of post-analysis software for immune sequencing data (dated by TCRdb to 2015 to 2017). Broad study findings and their caveats: Patients showed significantly higher frequencies than controls for a handful of TRBV segments, among them TRBV5-6, TRBV5-1 and TRBV20-1.

Library generation was performed with PCR. For sequencing, an Illumina HiSeq 2500 was employed. Unique molecular identifiers were incorporated into TCR beta cDNA libraries to reduce PCR and sequencing biases. TCRdb handled the public reads itself, with Q25 trimming in fastp and clone calling in MiXCR, and kept productive beta chains. A single entry per CDR3 protein holds the most common genes and DNA from its merged rows. This sample gives hundreds of thousands of distinct CDR3 sequences in total; around 40% of them show up just once. The ten largest clones represent about an eighth of the sample. For these receptors, no antigen is known. Sequenced sample: blood. Every receptor here comes from a girl aged 10 to 17 with multiple sclerosis.

This clonotype was seen a handful of times. The V call is TRBV20-1, the J call TRBJ2-5; TRBD2 agrees at 8 bases. The DNA end lines up better with TRBJ2-7; the J call may be wrong. The CDR3 is 15 residues long. CDR1 and CDR2 (germline): DFQATT, SNEGSKA (reference sequence). This chain's CDR3 is CSAREPGLVVNEQYF. The CDR3 DNA reads TGCAGTGCTAGAGAGCCGGGACTAGTCGTAAACGAGCAGTACTTC.

This chain uses TRBV20-1 with TRBJ2-7; D is ambiguous. V shed 1 base and J shed 3 bases, with 7 bases lying between them. The CDR3 contains 12 residues. CDR1 DFQATT and CDR2 SNEGSKA come from the germline V gene (reference sequence). DNA for the CDR3: TGCAGTGCTAGAGGTTCGCGCTACGAGCAGTACTTC. Its translation is CSARGSRYEQYF.

The table lists this clonotype with a few counts. V is TRBV5-1 and J is TRBJ2-1; no definite D call. Germline V lookup: CDR1 SGHRS, CDR2 YFSETQ. The CDR3 has 12 amino acids. V was shortened by 3 bases and J by 10 bases, with 11 bases between the two germline ends. The CDR3 protein is CASSSDTWEQFF. As DNA, the CDR3 is TGCGCCAGCAGCTCTGACACATGGGAGCAGTTCTTC.

This clonotype occurred a few times. This sequence joins TRBV27 and TRBJ2-3; D is uncertain. This CDR3 has 11 residues. Between the trimmed V and J ends, which lost 8 bases and 4 bases, there was a span of 7 bases. Germline assignment: CDR1 MNHEY and CDR2 SMNVEV (reference sequence). This CDR3 is CASGAADTQYF. The CDR3 DNA reads TGTGCCAGCGGTGCGGCAGATACGCAGTATTTT.

The rearrangement links TRBV5-1 to TRBJ2-7; TRBD1 matches at 8 bases. This CDR3 has 15 residues. The V segment lost 0 bases and the J segment 3 bases; nucleotides outside the gene matches: 5. Germline V gives CDR1 SGHRS, CDR2 YFSETQ. This CDR3 is CASSLGTGGNYEQYF. The DNA for the CDR3 is TGCGCCAGCAGCTTGGGAACAGGGGGGAACTACGAGCAGTACTTC.

This clonotype was seen only a few times. The rearrangement links TRBV5-1 to TRBJ2-3, with TRBD2 matching 15 bases. Trimming cost V 4 bases and J 6 bases; bases outside gene matches: 6. Germline lookup yields CDR1 SGHRS and CDR2 YFSETQ. This CDR3 is built from 16 residues. DNA of the CDR3: TGCGCCAGCAGCCCCGGACTAGCGGGAGGGCCGGATACGCAGTATTTT. Amino acids: CASSPGLAGGPDTQYF.

About this clonotype itself: This may be a read error, as it is one base from a much larger clone. This chain joins TRBV20-1 and TRBJ2-5; possibly TRBD1 or TRBD2 for D (5 bases each). CDR1 is DFQATT and CDR2 is SNEGSKA in the germline V gene (reference sequence). The CDR3 contains 14 residues. CDR3 nucleotide sequence: TGCGGTGCTCCCCGGGGCCGGGTCCAAGAGACCCAGTACTTC. Encoded protein: CGAPRGRVQETQYF.

In this sample, this clonotype turned up a few times. The chain is built from TRBV20-1 and TRBJ2-7; TRBD2 agrees at 7 bases. The CDR3 contains 13 residues. Germline lookup yields CDR1 DFQATT and CDR2 SNEGSKA (reference sequence). Trimming took 7 bases from V and 2 from J; bases not matched to a gene: 8. The CDR3 here is CSEASGLTYEQYF. CDR3 in DNA: TGCAGTGAGGCTAGCGGTCTTACCTACGAGCAGTACTTC.

This chain connects TRBV29-1 to TRBJ2-1; a possible D gene is TRBD2 (5 bases). In germline, CDR1 is SQVTM, CDR2 ANQGSEA. Trimming stripped 0 bases from V and 4 bases from J, with 7 bases between. CDR3 length: 13 amino acids. The CDR3 bases are TGCAGCGTTGAAGATACGGGGTACAATGAGCAGTTCTTC. Translated: CSVEDTGYNEQFF.

The rearrangement links TRBV25-1 to TRBJ2-7, with D maybe TRBD2 (5 bases). This CDR3 has 12 amino acids. Per germline, CDR1 MGHDK and CDR2 SYGVNS. Trimming took 5 bases from V and 6 from J, leaving 11 bases between them. This CDR3 reads CASSPGWGEQYF. CDR3 in DNA: TGTGCCAGCAGTCCGGGGTGGGGCGAGCAGTACTTC.

V is TRBV2 and J is TRBJ2-5; no definite D call. The DNA end is a closer match to TRBJ2-7, so the J assignment may be wrong. Germline assignment: CDR1 SNHLY and CDR2 FYNNEI. This CDR3 has 13 residues. Here the CDR3 reads CASSDYMAYEQYF. In DNA form, the CDR3 reads TGTGCCAGCAGTGATTACATGGCTTACGAGCAGTACTTC.

J is TRBJ1-5 and V is TRBV12-3 or TRBV12-4; D gene ambiguous. The CDR3 loop spans 13 amino acids. Trimming removed 4 bases at V and 6 bases at J, with 10 bases between. CDR3 bases: TGTGCCAGCAGTTGGGCAGGAGGTCAGCCCCAGCATTTT. Protein product: CASSWAGGQPQHF.

The CDR3, as DNA: TGTGCCAGCAGCCAATGGGGTGTGGAAAAACTGTTTTTT. Protein product: CASSQWGVEKLFF. The chain carries TRBV16 and TRBJ1-4; D is ambiguous. CDR1 is KGHSY, CDR2 FQNENV, per germline. The V gene lost 1 base and the J gene lost 8 bases, with 8 bases spanning the gap. There are 13 residues in the CDR3.

The chain joins TRBV20-1 to TRBJ1-4; D unclear. Germline V gene sequence: CDR1 DFQATT, CDR2 SNEGSKA (reference sequence). V lost 2 bases and J lost 3, with 7 bases in between. This CDR3 has 13 amino acids. The CDR3 DNA reads as TGCAGTGCTAGATCCCCCGCTAATGAAAAACTGTTTTTT. This encodes CSARSPANEKLFF.

This chain links TRBV29-1 with TRBJ2-4; D assignment may be TRBD1 or TRBD2 (6 bases each). TRBJ2-7 matches the DNA end more closely, so the J call is doubtful. The CDR3 extends over 14 amino acids. Germline V lookup: CDR1 SQVTM, CDR2 ANQGSEA. The CDR3 sequence is CSVKGGRDRYEQYF. For the CDR3, the DNA is TGCAGCGTAAAAGGGGGGCGGGATCGCTACGAGCAGTACTTC.

This clonotype was found a few times. This chain joins TRBV20-1 and TRBJ2-7; TRBD2 aligns across 8 bases. CDR3 length: 14 residues. The J segment lost 4 bases and the V segment lost 0 bases, leaving 5 bases of the junction unmatched. Germline CDR1 is DFQATT and CDR2 is SNEGSKA (reference sequence). The CDR3 DNA follows: TGCAGTGCTAGAGATAGGACTAGCCTTTACGAGCAGTACTTC. Protein product: CSARDRTSLYEQYF.

Concerning this clonotype: This may be a read error, as it is one base from a much larger clone. This rearrangement joins TRBV29-1 to TRBJ2-1, with a possible D match to TRBD2 (6 bases). The CDR3 runs 12 residues. Germline V lookup: CDR1 SQVTM, CDR2 ANQGSEA. Between the trimmed V and J ends, which lost 7 bases and 5 bases, there was a span of 12 bases. Written as DNA, the CDR3 is TGCAGCGCGGAGGGGACCCACAATGAGCAGTTCTTC. It is translated as CSAEGTHNEQFF.

This clonotype was recorded a few times. The genes are TRBV12-3 or TRBV12-4 and TRBJ2-1; 7 bases agree with TRBD2. This CDR3 is built from 12 residues. After removal of 5 bases from V and 9 bases from J, the junction contained 4 bases not matched to a gene. The DNA of the CDR3 is TGTGCCAGCAGTCGGACTAGTAGTGAGCAGTTCTTC. Protein product: CASSRTSSEQFF.

CDR3 loop: CASSLILDRGRDGYTF. CDR3 sequence (DNA): TGTGCCAGCAGCTTAATATTAGATCGGGGGAGGGATGGCTACACCTTC. The rearrangement links TRBV11-2 to TRBJ1-2; D is possibly TRBD1 (5 bases). Trimming removed 2 bases at V and 6 bases at J, with 19 bases between. There are 16 residues in the CDR3. Per germline, CDR1 SGHAT and CDR2 FQNNGV. The full variable domain, in which reference TRBV11-2 and TRBJ1-2 provide the parts outside the CDR3, is EAGVAQSPRYKIIEKRQSVAFWCNPISGHATLYWYQQILGQGPKLLIQFQNNGVVDDSQLPKDRFSAERLKGVDSTLKIQPAKLEDSAVYLCASSLILDRGRDGYTFGSGTRLTVV.

A note on this clonotype: A read error may account for a junction end that differs from germline. This sequence joins TRBV9 and TRBJ1-6; D is possibly TRBD1 (6 bases). The CDR3 runs 16 residues. In germline, CDR1 is SGDLS, CDR2 YYNGEE. This CDR3 is CANSVTGSSYNSPLHF. CDR3 DNA sequence: TGTGCCAACAGCGTAACAGGGAGCTCCTATAATTCACCCCTCCACTTT.

This clonotype was detected many times. V gene TRBV6-6 combines with J gene TRBJ2-7, with no clear D. Trimming shortened V by 2 bases and J by 5 bases, and 4 bases separated the two germline ends. CDR1 and CDR2 (germline): MNHNY, SVGAGI (reference sequence). This CDR3 contains 11 residues. In DNA, the CDR3 is TGTGCCAGCAGTTACCGGGACGAGCAGTACTTC. Protein sequence: CASSYRDEQYF.

This clonotype has a handful of counts. V is TRBV6-5 and J is TRBJ2-7; the match to TRBD2 covers 7 bases. V shed 2 bases, J shed 5 bases, and the junction held 9 bases outside the gene matches. The CDR3 consists of 15 residues. Germline V gene sequence: CDR1 MNHEY, CDR2 SVGAGI. The CDR3 loop reads CASSYGGSSDDEQYF. The DNA for the CDR3 is TGTGCCAGCAGTTACGGCGGGAGCAGTGATGACGAGCAGTACTTC.

There are a few counts of this clonotype. The germline gene is not matched at one end of the junction; a read error may be the cause. The chain recombines TRBV20-1 with TRBJ1-1; the D gene is possibly TRBD1 (6 bases). Germline V lookup: CDR1 DFQATT, CDR2 SNEGSKA (reference sequence). The CDR3 length is 13 residues. This CDR3 is CSAWQTGDTGAFF. CDR3 coding DNA: TGCAGTGCCTGGCAGACTGGGGACACTGGAGCTTTCTTT.

The V call is TRBV7-3, the J call TRBJ2-3; D perhaps matches TRBD1 (6 bases). V was shortened by 5 bases and J by 4 bases, with 13 bases between the two germline ends. Germline loops: CDR1 SGHTA, CDR2 FQGTGA. This CDR3 comprises 14 residues. The CDR3 protein is CASSTGQSPDTQYF. As DNA, the CDR3 is TGTGCCAGCAGCACAGGACAGTCCCCAGATACGCAGTATTTT.

J is TRBJ2-1 and V is TRBV4-1; D gene ambiguous. This CDR3 is 15 amino acids long. V was shortened by 1 base and J by 2 bases, with 9 bases between the two germline ends. Germline values: CDR1 MGHRA, CDR2 YSYEKL. The CDR3 sequence is CASSQVGQPYNEQFF. CDR3 in DNA: TGCGCCAGCAGCCAAGTAGGGCAGCCCTACAATGAGCAGTTCTTC.

The rearrangement joins TRBV7-2 to TRBJ1-5; 9 bases are a match to TRBD1. V lost 5 bases to trimming and J lost 4 bases; unmatched junction nucleotides: 3. This CDR3 spans 14 amino acids. Germline CDR1 is SGHTA and CDR2 is FQGNSA. CDR3 loop: CASSLQGANQPQHF. CDR3 DNA: TGTGCCAGCAGCCTACAGGGGGCGAATCAGCCCCAGCATTTT. Variable domain in full (rest from reference TRBV7-2 and TRBJ1-5): GAGVSQSPSNKVTEKGKDVELRCDPISGHTALYWYRQSLGQGLEFLIYFQGNSAPDKSGLPSDRFSAERTGGSVSTLTIQRTQQEDSAVYLCASSLQGANQPQHFGDGTRLSIL.

The rearrangement links TRBV27 to TRBJ2-5, with no clear D. The V gene lost 4 bases and the J gene lost 7 bases, with 16 bases spanning the gap. There are 14 residues in the CDR3. Germline CDR1 is MNHEY and CDR2 is SMNVEV (reference sequence). CDR3 region: CASSYTPPPGTQYF. CDR3 DNA sequence: TGTGCCAGCAGTTATACGCCTCCCCCAGGGACCCAGTACTTC.

The V gene is TRBV28, the J gene TRBJ2-4; TRBD1 aligns across 12 bases. V lost 4 bases to trimming and J lost 13 bases; unmatched junction nucleotides: 14. The CDR3 covers 16 residues. Germline CDR1 is MDHEN and CDR2 is SYDVKM. CDR3 residues: CASSSPGQGATGEQYF. DNA of the CDR3: TGTGCCAGCAGTTCGCCGGGACAGGGGGCGACGGGGGAGCAGTACTTC.

The chain couples TRBV28 to TRBJ2-1, with 9 bases aligning to TRBD1. Germline CDR1 and CDR2: MDHEN and SYDVKM. V was clipped by 5 bases and J by 12 bases; unmatched bases: 23. The CDR3 totals 18 residues. The CDR3 DNA reads TGTGCCAGCAGTCCGAAATATGGGACAGGGTTTGAAGGCGTAGGGCAGTTCTTC. Translating gives CASSPKYGTGFEGVGQFF.

This sequence joins TRBV7-3 and TRBJ2-6, with D perhaps matching TRBD1 or TRBD2 (5 bases each). Germline CDR1 is SGHTA and CDR2 is FQGTGA. V lost 4 bases, J lost 4 bases, and 14 bases lay in between. This CDR3 comprises 16 residues. CDR3 sequence reads: CASSYGSGTGANVLTF. The CDR3 DNA follows: TGTGCCAGCAGCTATGGCTCGGGGACCGGGGCCAACGTCCTGACTTTC.